The 25 T cell receptor beta chains given below trace back to one sample, sequenced in a study of T cells in localized non-small cell lung cancer. TCRdb's copy holds only in-frame clones and misses some; the assay was immunoSEQ multiplex PCR. The sample holds tens of thousands of clones; 88% are singletons and the top ten take around 20%. Specimen: peripheral blood, collected before any cancer treatment. These TCRs come from a woman between 40 and 69 years old with stage I squamous cell lung carcinoma.

The table lists this clone with a count of one. V and J are TRBV6-5 and TRBJ2-7; possibly TRBD1 for D (5 bases). V was pared by 0 bases and J by 2 bases, with 11 bases between. Germline CDR1 and CDR2: MNHEY and SVGAGI. There are 15 residues in the CDR3. The CDR3 reads CASSYSTAKPYEQYF. In DNA, the CDR3 is TGTGCCAGCAGTTACTCGACAGCTAAACCCTACGAGCAGTACTTC.

This clone came up once. The chain uses TRBV19 and TRBJ1-5, with D tentatively TRBD1 (6 bases). The germline CDR1 and CDR2 sequences are LNHDA and SQIVND (reference sequence). The CDR3 is made up of 15 amino acids. V was shortened by 7 bases and J by 2 bases, with 15 bases between the two germline ends. The CDR3 loop is CASIPQGRGNQPQHF. The CDR3, as DNA: TGTGCCAGTATTCCGCAGGGGCGAGGCAATCAGCCCCAGCATTTT.

The genes are TRBV7-2 and TRBJ2-7; no definite D call. Trimming left V 1 base short and J 0 bases short, with 7 bases between. The CDR3 runs 14 residues. From germline, CDR1 is SGHTA and CDR2 FQGNSA. CDR3 sequence: CASSLEQSSYEQYF. Written as DNA, the CDR3 is TGTGCCAGCAGCTTAGAACAGAGCTCCTACGAGCAGTACTTC.

The chain joins TRBV10-3 to TRBJ2-7; D uncertain. V was pared by 10 bases and J by 3 bases, with 10 bases between. The CDR3 runs to 11 residues. Germline-derived CDR1 and CDR2 are ENHRY and SYGVKD. The CDR3 DNA reads TGTGCCACGGGCGGAAGCTACGAGCAGTACTTC. It encodes CATGGSYEQYF.

The chain combines TRBV4-2 with TRBJ2-1; TRBD2 is a possible D gene (6 bases). The CDR3 has 14 amino acids. Deletions cut 4 bases from V and 8 bases from J, with 15 bases between. The germline CDR1 and CDR2 sequences are LGHNA and YNFKEQ. For the CDR3, the DNA is TGTGCCAGCAGCCGGGGACTTAGCGTCGATGAGCAGTTCTTC. As protein: CASSRGLSVDEQFF.

The chain is built from TRBV7-9 and TRBJ1-1; 8 positions agree with TRBD1. Germline CDR1 SEHNR, CDR2 FQNEAQ (reference sequence). The CDR3 loop spans 16 amino acids. Trimming took 3 bases from V and 4 from J; bases not matched to a gene: 10. CDR3 DNA sequence: TGTGCCAGCAGCTTTAGGGCAGGGGGCGTAGGCACTGAAGCTTTCTTT. Amino acids: CASSFRAGGVGTEAFF.

The gene calls are TRBV6-5 and TRBJ1-1, with TRBD1 as a possible D gene (5 bases). V shed 0 bases and J shed 1 base, with 12 bases lying between them. The germline V gene encodes CDR1 MNHEY and CDR2 SVGAGI. This CDR3 region has 16 residues. The CDR3 sequence: CASSYSGEAWNTEAFF. In DNA form, the CDR3 reads TGTGCCAGCAGTTACTCGGGGGAAGCATGGAACACTGAAGCTTTCTTT.

The V gene is TRBV4-1, the J gene TRBJ2-7, with 9 nucleotides matching TRBD1. With 0 bases clipped from V and 2 bases from J, the junction kept 5 bases outside the gene matches. The CDR3 extends over 16 amino acids. Germline loops: CDR1 MGHRA, CDR2 YSYEKL. The CDR3 protein is CASSQDWTGVAYEQYF. The CDR3 coding sequence is TGCGCCAGCAGCCAAGATTGGACAGGGGTTGCCTACGAGCAGTACTTC.

This sequence joins TRBV7-9 and TRBJ1-2; D is ambiguous. The CDR3 is made up of 12 amino acids. Germline V CDR1 and CDR2: SEHNR, FQNEAQ (reference sequence). V was clipped by 3 bases and J by 6 bases, with 8 bases between them. The CDR3 DNA sequence: TGTGCCAGCAGCTTGTCCTCTCATGGCTACACCTTC. Amino acid sequence: CASSLSSHGYTF.

This clone ranks as medium-sized. The sample holds other DNA sequences that translate to the same CDR3. The V and J genes are TRBV5-1 and TRBJ2-7; 7 bases are a match to TRBD1. Germline assignment: CDR1 SGHRS and CDR2 YFSETQ. CDR3 size: 14 residues. V dropped 0 bases and J dropped 3; count of bases not matched to a gene: 3. The CDR3 reads CASSLGTGFYEQYF. The DNA for the CDR3 is TGCGCCAGCAGCTTGGGGACAGGCTTCTACGAGCAGTACTTC.

The V call is TRBV30, the J call TRBJ1-4, with a weak D call TRBD1 (6 bases). The CDR3 length is 13 residues. V was shortened by 2 bases and J by 7 bases, with 11 bases between the two germline ends. Germline values: CDR1 GTSNPN, CDR2 SVGIG (reference sequence). CDR3 nucleotide sequence: TGTGCCTGGAGTAACAGGGAAGGTGAAAAACTGTTTTTT. It is translated as CAWSNREGEKLFF.

This clone has only one observation. The chain joins TRBV7-2 to TRBJ1-1; maybe TRBD1 (6 bases). This CDR3 comprises 15 residues. V was cut by 1 base and J by 1 base, with 10 bases left in between. CDR1 is SGHTA and CDR2 is FQGNSA in the germline V gene. CDR3 residues: CASSLVAGANTEAFF. The CDR3 DNA reads TGTGCCAGCAGCTTAGTGGCGGGGGCGAACACTGAAGCTTTCTTT.

V usage is TRBV16 and J usage is TRBJ1-2; no clear D. V dropped 0 bases and J dropped 4 bases, with 9 bases sitting between them. The length of the CDR3 is 14 residues. The germline V gene has CDR1 KGHSY and CDR2 FQNENV. The CDR3 loop is CASSQSASTYGYTF. The CDR3, as DNA: TGTGCCAGCAGCCAATCCGCCTCCACCTATGGCTACACCTTC. Variable domain in full (rest from reference TRBV16 and TRBJ1-2): GEEVAQTPKHLVRGEGQKAKLYCAPIKGHSYVFWYQQVLKNEFKFLISFQNENVFDETGMPKERFSAKCLPNSPCSLEIQATKLEDSAVYFCASSQSASTYGYTFGSGTRLTVV.

The chain couples TRBV5-6 to TRBJ1-3, with a weak D call TRBD1 (5 bases). The V gene lost 9 bases and the J gene lost 1 base, with 11 bases spanning the gap. CDR1 is SGHDT, CDR2 YYEEEE, per germline. CDR3 length: 13 residues. CDR3 amino acids: CATKTVSGNTIYF. The CDR3 DNA reads as TGTGCCACGAAGACAGTTTCTGGAAACACCATATATTTT.

The V call is TRBV5-1, the J call TRBJ2-3; tentative D call: TRBD2 (5 bases). The V gene lost 2 bases and the J gene lost 1 base, with 11 bases spanning the gap. The CDR3 extends over 15 amino acids. Germline loops: CDR1 SGHRS, CDR2 YFSETQ. CDR3 bases: TGCGCCAGCAGCTTTTACTTCGGGGGCACAGATACGCAGTATTTT. As protein: CASSFYFGGTDTQYF.

The chain joins TRBV18 to TRBJ2-4; 7 nucleotides align to TRBD1. The J segment lost 0 bases and the V segment lost 3 bases, leaving 5 bases of the junction unmatched. CDR1 and CDR2 (germline): KGHSH, LQKENI. This CDR3 contains 16 residues. This CDR3 reads CASSPGTVLAKNIQYF. In DNA form, the CDR3 reads TGTGCCAGCTCACCCGGGACAGTTCTAGCCAAAAACATTCAGTACTTC. Drawing the rest from reference TRBV18 and TRBJ2-4, the complete variable domain is NAGVMQNPRHLVRRRGQEARLRCSPMKGHSHVYWYRQLPEEGLKFMVYLQKENIIDESGMPKERFSAEFPKEGPSILRIQQVVRGDSAAYFCASSPGTVLAKNIQYFGAGTRLSVL.

This clone was counted a single time. The gene calls are TRBV5-4 and TRBJ1-3, with D unresolved. In germline, CDR1 is SGHNT, CDR2 YYREEE (reference sequence). The CDR3 covers 16 residues. Trimming took 0 bases from V and 0 from J, leaving 10 bases between them. CDR3 coding DNA: TGTGCCAGCAGCTTGGGGGGAGCGAGCTCTGGAAACACCATATATTTT. It codes for CASSLGGASSGNTIYF.

The chain links TRBV14 to TRBJ1-2; 7 nucleotides line up with TRBD1. Germline V gene sequence: CDR1 SGHDN, CDR2 FVKESK. The ends lost 2 bases at V and 4 bases at J; junction bases unmatched: 7. The CDR3 totals 15 residues. This CDR3 reads CASSQWDSPSYGYTF. In nucleotides, the CDR3 is TGTGCCAGCAGCCAATGGGACAGTCCTTCCTATGGCTACACCTTC. The variable domain in full, with the rest retrieved from reference TRBV14 and TRBJ1-2, is EAGVTQFPSHSVIEKGQTVTLRCDPISGHDNLYWYRRVMGKEIKFLLHFVKESKQDESGMPNNRFLAERTGGTYSTLKVQPAELEDSGVYFCASSQWDSPSYGYTFGSGTRLTVV.

V gene TRBV19 combines with J gene TRBJ2-1; 8 bases are a match to TRBD1. Trimming took 3 bases from V and 4 from J; bases not matched to a gene: 11. Germline loops: CDR1 LNHDA, CDR2 SQIVND (reference sequence). CDR3 length: 17 amino acids. The CDR3 loop is CASSIPGQGRRYNEQFF. The CDR3 DNA reads TGTGCCAGTAGTATCCCCGGACAGGGAAGAAGGTACAATGAGCAGTTCTTC.

The chain recombines TRBV11-2 with TRBJ1-6; 9 bases match TRBD1. The germline gives CDR1 SGHAT, CDR2 FQNNGV. V shed 5 bases, J shed 10 bases, and the junction held 9 bases outside the gene matches. The CDR3 covers 15 residues. The chain's CDR3 is CASSLLGQGGSPLHF. DNA of the CDR3: TGTGCCAGCAGCCTCCTGGGACAGGGTGGCTCACCCCTCCACTTT.

This chain connects TRBV7-2 to TRBJ2-1; 9 bases match TRBD1. The CDR3 sequence is 14 residues long. Germline V gene data show CDR1 as SGHTA and CDR2 as FQGNSA. V gave up 3 bases and J gave up 7 bases; unmatched junction bases: 4. CDR3 loop: CASSFQQGANEQFF. The CDR3 DNA reads TGTGCCAGCAGCTTTCAACAGGGGGCTAATGAGCAGTTCTTC.

This chain connects TRBV6-1 to TRBJ1-5; D is perhaps TRBD1 (6 bases). CDR3 length: 15 amino acids. V gave up 7 bases and J gave up 0 bases, with 13 bases separating them. CDR1 MNHNS and CDR2 SASEGT come from the germline V gene. The CDR3 sequence: CASKQGPPSNQPQHF. CDR3 DNA: TGTGCCAGCAAACAGGGACCCCCTAGCAATCAGCCCCAGCATTTT.

The chain recombines TRBV15 with TRBJ1-5, with D possibly being TRBD1 (6 bases). With 0 bases removed from V and 2 bases from J, the gap between germline ends came to 11 bases. Germline CDR1 is LNHNV and CDR2 is YYDKDF (reference sequence). This CDR3 contains 16 residues. The CDR3 sequence is CATSREGGAGNQPQHF. In nucleotides, the CDR3 is TGTGCCACCAGCAGAGAGGGGGGGGCTGGCAATCAGCCCCAGCATTTT. The full variable domain, its missing parts supplied by reference TRBV15 and TRBJ1-5, is DAMVIQNPRYQVTQFGKPVTLSCSQTLNHNVMYWYQQKSSQAPKLLFHYYDKDFNNEADTPDNFQSRRPNTSFCFLDIRSPGLGDTAMYLCATSREGGAGNQPQHFGDGTRLSIL.

J is TRBJ2-7 and V is TRBV19, with TRBD1 matching 8 bases. The V segment lost 6 bases and the J segment 6 bases; nucleotides outside the gene matches: 7. From germline, CDR1 is LNHDA and CDR2 SQIVND (reference sequence). The CDR3 has 13 amino acids. CDR3 coding DNA: TGTGCCAGTAGCCCGACCGGACAGGGCGAGCAGTACTTC. Amino acid sequence: CASSPTGQGEQYF.

This clone was recorded a few times. V usage is TRBV6-5 and J usage is TRBJ1-6; D is unclear. Germline V gene lookup returns CDR1 MNHEY and CDR2 SVGAGI. The CDR3 spans 14 residues. V gave up 6 bases and J gave up 7 bases, with 13 bases separating them. The DNA of the CDR3 is TGTGCCAGCAGCCGATCATTGGGAAATTCACCCCTCCACTTT. It translates to CASSRSLGNSPLHF.